The TCR beta chain under discussion was sequenced for a study of blood T cell repertoires in COVID-19. Overall study context: The United States, Italy and Spain were the sources of the acute and convalescent COVID-19 samples. PBMCs, B-cell-depleted T cells, or T cells were the source of the cDNA or gDNA that made up the material.

Original data processing: Estimation of nucleated cell counts relied on the amplification of reference gene primers. TCRdb's table, derived via immunoSEQ multiplex PCR, lists solely in-frame clones and lacks some. For V, J and clone size, that table is used; D and trimming come from the DNA. The table includes roughly 70,000 clones, around 90% detected once. CDR3 size: 11 residues. Germline CDR1 and CDR2: SEHNR and FQNEAQ (reference sequence). The V end was cut by 5 bases, the J end by 10 bases, with 9 bases between. The specimen was peripheral blood. The receptor was derived from a human donor in a cohort sampled during active COVID-19. This chain links TRBV7-9 with TRBJ1-5; D may be TRBD1 (6 bases). For the CDR3, the DNA is TGTGCCAGCAGCGCACAGGGACCCCAGCATTTT. This sequence encodes CASSAQGPQHF.